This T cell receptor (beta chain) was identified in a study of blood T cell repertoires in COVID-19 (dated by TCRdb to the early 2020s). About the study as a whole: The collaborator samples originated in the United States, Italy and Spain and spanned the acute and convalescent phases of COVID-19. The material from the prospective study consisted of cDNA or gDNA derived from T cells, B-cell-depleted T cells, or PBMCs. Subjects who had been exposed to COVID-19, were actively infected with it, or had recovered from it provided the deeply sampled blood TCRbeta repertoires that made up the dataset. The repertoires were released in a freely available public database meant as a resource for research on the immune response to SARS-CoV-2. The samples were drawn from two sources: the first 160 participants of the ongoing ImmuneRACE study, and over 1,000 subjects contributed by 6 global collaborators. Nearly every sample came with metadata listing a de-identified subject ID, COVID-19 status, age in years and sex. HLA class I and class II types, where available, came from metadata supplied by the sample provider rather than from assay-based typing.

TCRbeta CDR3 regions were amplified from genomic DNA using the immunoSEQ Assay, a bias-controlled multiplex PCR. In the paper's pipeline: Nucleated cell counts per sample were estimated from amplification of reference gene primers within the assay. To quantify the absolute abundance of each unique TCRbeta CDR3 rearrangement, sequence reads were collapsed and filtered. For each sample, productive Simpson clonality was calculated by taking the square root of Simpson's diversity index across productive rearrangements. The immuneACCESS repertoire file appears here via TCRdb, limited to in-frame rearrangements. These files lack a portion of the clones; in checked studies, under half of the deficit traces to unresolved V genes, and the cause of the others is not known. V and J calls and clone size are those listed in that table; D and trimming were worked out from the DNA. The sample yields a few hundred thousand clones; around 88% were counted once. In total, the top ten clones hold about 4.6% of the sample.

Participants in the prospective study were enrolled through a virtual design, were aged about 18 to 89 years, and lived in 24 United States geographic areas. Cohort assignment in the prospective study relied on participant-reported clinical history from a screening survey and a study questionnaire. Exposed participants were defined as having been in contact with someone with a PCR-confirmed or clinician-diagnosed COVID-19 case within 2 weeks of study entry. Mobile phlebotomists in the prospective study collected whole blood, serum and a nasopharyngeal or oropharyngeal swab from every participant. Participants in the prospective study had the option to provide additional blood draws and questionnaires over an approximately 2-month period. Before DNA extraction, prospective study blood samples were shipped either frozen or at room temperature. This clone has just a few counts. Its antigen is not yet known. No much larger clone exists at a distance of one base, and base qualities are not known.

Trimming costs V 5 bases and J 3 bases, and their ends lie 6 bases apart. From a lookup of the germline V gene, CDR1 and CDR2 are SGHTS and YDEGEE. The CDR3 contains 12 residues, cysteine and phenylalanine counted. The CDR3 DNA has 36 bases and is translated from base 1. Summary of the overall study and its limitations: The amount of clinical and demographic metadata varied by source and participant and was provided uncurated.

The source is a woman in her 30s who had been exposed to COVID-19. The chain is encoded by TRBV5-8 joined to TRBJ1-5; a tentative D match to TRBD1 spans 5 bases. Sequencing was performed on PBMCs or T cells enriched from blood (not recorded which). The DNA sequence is TGTGCCAGCAGGGGACTCAATCAGCCCCAGCATTTT. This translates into CASRGLNQPQHF. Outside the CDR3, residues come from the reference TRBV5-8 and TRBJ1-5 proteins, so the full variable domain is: EAGVTQSPTHLIKTRGQQATLRCSPISGHTSVYWYQQALGLGLQFLLWYDEGEERNRGNFPPRFSGRQFPNYSSELNVNALELEDSALYLCASRGLNQPQHFGDGTRLSIL.